This TCR beta chain originates from a study of blood T cell repertoires in COVID-19 (dated by TCRdb to 2018 to 2021). Background for the entire study: Samples from collaborators originated in the United States, Italy and Spain and spanned both the acute and convalescent phases of COVID-19. The prospective study material was composed of cDNA or gDNA derived from T cells, B-cell-depleted T cells, or PBMCs. Samples came from the ongoing ImmuneRACE study (first 160 participants) plus 1,254 subjects from 6 global collaborators. A de-identified subject ID, COVID-19 status, age in years and sex were almost always included in the sample metadata. Deeply sampled blood TCRbeta repertoires from subjects exposed to, actively infected with, or recovered from COVID-19 were included in the dataset. Where HLA class I and class II types were available, the types were taken from metadata supplied by the sample provider, not from assay-based typing. The repertoires were released in a freely available public database intended as a resource for research on the immune response to SARS-CoV-2.

The study at large found these results: The quantity of clinical and demographic metadata differed by source and by participant and was supplied without curation.

For this chain, trimming is 4 bases at the V end and 11 bases at the J end, and the number of junction bases without a gene match is 5. CDR1 and CDR2 are drawn from the germline V gene: SGHNT, YENEEA. Including the terminal cysteine and phenylalanine, the CDR3 comprises 13 residues. The DNA shown is the 39-base CDR3, in frame from base 1. The collaborating institutions used their own protocols to collect whole blood in K2EDTA tubes. Collaborator samples were shipped for TCRbeta analysis as frozen whole blood, isolated PBMCs, or DNA extracted from either sample type. TCRbeta CDR3 regions were amplified from genomic DNA using the immunoSEQ Assay, a bias-controlled multiplex PCR. The original methods were these. The number of nucleated cells in each sample was estimated by amplification of reference gene primers within the assay. To quantify the absolute abundance of each unique TCRbeta CDR3 rearrangement, sequence reads were collapsed and filtered. For each sample, productive Simpson clonality was calculated by taking the square root of Simpson's diversity index across productive rearrangements. TCRdb took this table from immuneACCESS and kept in-frame rearrangements with V and J called. Such tables lack part of the clones; where checked against another copy, unresolved V genes explain under half of the gap, and the rest is unexplained. V, J and clone size are those of that table, while D and trimming were read from the DNA. The sample table records 190,000 or so clones; roughly 88% of these occur just once. 4% to 5% of the sample is held by the ten biggest clonotypes.

With respect to this clone: This clone's antigen is unknown. Base quality data are lacking; no much larger clone is found one base away.

The origin of this receptor is a woman aged 30 to 39 with acute or convalescent COVID-19. This receptor chain uses TRBV11-3 and TRBJ1-1; 12 junctional bases match TRBD1. The sample taken for sequencing was peripheral blood. The CDR3: CASSSRDRGPAFF. Here is the DNA: TGTGCCAGCAGCTCCCGGGACAGGGGGCCGGCTTTCTTT.